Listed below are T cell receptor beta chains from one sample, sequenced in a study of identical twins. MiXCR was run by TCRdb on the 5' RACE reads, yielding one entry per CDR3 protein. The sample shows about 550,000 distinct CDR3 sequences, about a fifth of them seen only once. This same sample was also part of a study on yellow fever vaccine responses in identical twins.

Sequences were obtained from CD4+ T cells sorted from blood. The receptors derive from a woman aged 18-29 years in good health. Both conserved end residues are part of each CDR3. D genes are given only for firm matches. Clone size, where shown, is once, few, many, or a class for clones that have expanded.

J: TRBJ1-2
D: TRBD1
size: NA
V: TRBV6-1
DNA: TGTGCCAGCAGTGAAGAGGCAGGGGGCTATGGCTACACCTTC
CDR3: CASSEEAGGYGYTF

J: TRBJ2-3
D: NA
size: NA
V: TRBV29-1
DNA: TGCAGCGTTCTTACCCGGAGGTCCCAGGGTGGGGTCAGAACAGATACGCAGTATTTT
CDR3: CSVLTRRSQGGVRTDTQYF

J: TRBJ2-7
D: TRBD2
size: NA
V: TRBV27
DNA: TGTGCCAGCAGTTCCCTAGCGGGAGTAAGCGAGCAGTACTTC
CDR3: CASSSLAGVSEQYF

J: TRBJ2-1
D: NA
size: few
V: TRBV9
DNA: TGTGCCAGCAGCCCCGAGGGCCCGGTGGGAAATGAGCAGTTCTTC
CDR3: CASSPEGPVGNEQFF

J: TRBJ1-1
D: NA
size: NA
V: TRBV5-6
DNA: TGTGCCAGCAGCTTGGGATGGCAGACGAACACTGAAGCTTTCTTT
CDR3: CASSLGWQTNTEAFF

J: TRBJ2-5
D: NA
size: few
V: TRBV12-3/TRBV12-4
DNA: TGTGCCAGCAGTCCAGGGTTCGGGGAGACCCAGTACTTC
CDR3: CASSPGFGETQYF

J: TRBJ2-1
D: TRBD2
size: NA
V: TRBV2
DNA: TGTGCCAGCAGTGATAGCGGGAGGTTTTCGGATGAGCAGTTCTTC
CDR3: CASSDSGRFSDEQFF

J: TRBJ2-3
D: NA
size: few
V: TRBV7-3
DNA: TGTGCCAGCAGCTCACCTAAGGGGCAGCGGAGAGATACGCAGTATTTT
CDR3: CASSSPKGQRRDTQYF

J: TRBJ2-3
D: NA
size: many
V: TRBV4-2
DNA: TGTGCCAGCAGCCACGGGGACGTCACAGATACGCAGTATTTT
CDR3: CASSHGDVTDTQYF

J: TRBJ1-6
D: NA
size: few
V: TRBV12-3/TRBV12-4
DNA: TGTGCCAGCAGCTGGACAGCCTCGCAACTCCACTTT
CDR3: CASSWTASQLHF

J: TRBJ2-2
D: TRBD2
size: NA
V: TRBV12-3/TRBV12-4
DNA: TGTGCCAGCCCCCGGGGGGGCCAGAACACCGGGGAGCTGTTTTTT
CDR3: CASPRGGQNTGELFF

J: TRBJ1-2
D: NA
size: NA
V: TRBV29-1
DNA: TGCAGCGCCCTGGGGGAGAACTATGGCTACACCTTC
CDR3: CSALGENYGYTF

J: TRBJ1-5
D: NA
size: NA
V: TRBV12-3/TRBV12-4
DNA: TGTGCCAGCAGTTTGGGGCCGTTCAATCAGCCCCAGCATTTT
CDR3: CASSLGPFNQPQHF

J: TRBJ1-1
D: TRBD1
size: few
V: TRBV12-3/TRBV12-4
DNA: TGTGCCAGCAGTTATTGGGGGACAGGGGTTGCTGAAGCTTTCTTT
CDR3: CASSYWGTGVAEAFF

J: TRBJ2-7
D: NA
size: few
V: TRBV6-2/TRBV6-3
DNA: TGTGCCAGCAGTTACCGAGCCGCGGACGAGCAGTACTTC
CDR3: CASSYRAADEQYF

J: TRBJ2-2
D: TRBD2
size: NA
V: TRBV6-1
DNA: TGTGCCAGCAGTCCCAGGGTTAGCGGGGGGGCGAGAACCGGGGAGCTGTTTTTT
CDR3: CASSPRVSGGARTGELFF

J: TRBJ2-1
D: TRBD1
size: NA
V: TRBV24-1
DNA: TGTGCCACCAGCTCCGGGACAGGGACCTACAATGAGCAGTTCTTC
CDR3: CATSSGTGTYNEQFF

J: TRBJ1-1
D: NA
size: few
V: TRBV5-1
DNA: TGCGCCAGCAGCTTGGTTAATTCCAGGGAGGGGCGAGCTTTCTTT
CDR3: CASSLVNSREGRAFF

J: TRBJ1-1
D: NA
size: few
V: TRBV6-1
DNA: TGTGCCAGCAGGGCCCTGACAGTCGCGAACACTGAAGCTTTCTTT
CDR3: CASRALTVANTEAFF

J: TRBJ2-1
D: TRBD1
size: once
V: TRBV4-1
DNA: TGCGCCAGCAGCCACAAAGCCACAGGGGACAATGAGCAGTTCTTC
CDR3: CASSHKATGDNEQFF

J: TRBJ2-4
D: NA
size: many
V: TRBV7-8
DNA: TGTGCCAGCAGCCGTATGTCCGGGCAACTACTAGCCAAAAACATTCAGTACTTC
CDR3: CASSRMSGQLLAKNIQYF

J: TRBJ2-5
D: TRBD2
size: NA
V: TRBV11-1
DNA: TGTGCCAGCAGCTTAGGCTCTAGCGGGGTCCTGTACCAAGAGACCCAGTACTTC
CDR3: CASSLGSSGVLYQETQYF

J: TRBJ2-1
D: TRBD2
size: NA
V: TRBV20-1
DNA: TGCAGTGCCACGACTAGCGGGAGCTTCTTTGAGCAGTTCTTC
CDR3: CSATTSGSFFEQFF

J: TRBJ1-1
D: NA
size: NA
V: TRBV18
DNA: TGTGCCAGCTCAATTACAGGATCGAACACTGAAGCTTTCTTT
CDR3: CASSITGSNTEAFF

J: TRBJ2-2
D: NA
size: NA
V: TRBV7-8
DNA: TGTGCCAGCAGCGGAAGGACAGCCTGGAGCACCGGGGAGCTGTTTTTT
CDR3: CASSGRTAWSTGELFF

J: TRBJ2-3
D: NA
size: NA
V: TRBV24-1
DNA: TGTGCCACCGGGACCTACACAGATACGCAGTATTTT
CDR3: CATGTYTDTQYF

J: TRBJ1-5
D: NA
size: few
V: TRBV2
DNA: TGTGCCAGTGGACCGGGAGGCGCGGGGCAGCCCCAGCATTTT
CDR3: CASGPGGAGQPQHF

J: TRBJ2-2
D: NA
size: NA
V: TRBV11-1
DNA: TGTGCCAGCACCTTCCAAGGGCATATGAACACCGGGGAGCTGTTTTTT
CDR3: CASTFQGHMNTGELFF

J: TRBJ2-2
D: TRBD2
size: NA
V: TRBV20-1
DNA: TGCAGACTAGCCGGGGCTAGCGGAACTACCGGGGAGCTGTTTTTT
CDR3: CRLAGASGTTGELFF

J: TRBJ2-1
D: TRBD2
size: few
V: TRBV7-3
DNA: TGTGCCAGCAGCTTAAACAGCGCTAGCGGGACTGGCCGCCACAATGAGCAGTTCTTC
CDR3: CASSLNSASGTGRHNEQFF

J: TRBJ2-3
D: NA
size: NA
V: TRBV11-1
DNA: TGTGCCAGCAGCTTAGATTTGGGGTGGCGGCCAAGCACAGATACGCAGTATTTT
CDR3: CASSLDLGWRPSTDTQYF

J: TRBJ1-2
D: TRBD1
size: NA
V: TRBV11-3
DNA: TGTGCCAGCAGCTCAGGGACAGGGTATACTCGTTATGGCTACACCTTC
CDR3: CASSSGTGYTRYGYTF

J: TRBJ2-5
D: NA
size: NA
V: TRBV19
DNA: TGTGCCAGTAGCCCCACCCAGGAGCCGATCAAAGAGACCCAGTACTTC
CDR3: CASSPTQEPIKETQYF

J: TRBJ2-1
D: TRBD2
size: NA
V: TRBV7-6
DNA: TGTGCCAGCAGCTTAGGGGCTAGCGGGATAGTTGTCAATGAGCAGTTCTTC
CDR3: CASSLGASGIVVNEQFF

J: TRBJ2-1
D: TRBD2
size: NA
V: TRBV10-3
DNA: TGTGCCATCAGTGAGTTCGATAGCGGGAGGGGGGAGCAGTTCTTC
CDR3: CAISEFDSGRGEQFF

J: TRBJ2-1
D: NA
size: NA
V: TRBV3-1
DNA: TGTGCCAGCAGCCAAGAGGTCGGGTCTTTTCACAATGAGCAGTTCTTC
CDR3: CASSQEVGSFHNEQFF

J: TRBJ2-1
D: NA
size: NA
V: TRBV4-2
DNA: TGTGCCAGCAGCCCCCTCTGGGAGGAGGGCTCCTACAATGAGCAGTTCTTC
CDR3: CASSPLWEEGSYNEQFF

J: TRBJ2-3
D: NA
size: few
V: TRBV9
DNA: TGTGCCAGCAGCGTAGGTGGGAATCCCACAGATACGCAGTATTTT
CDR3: CASSVGGNPTDTQYF

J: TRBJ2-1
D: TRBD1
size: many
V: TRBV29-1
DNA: TGCAGCGTTGCGGGACAGGAATACAATGAGCAGTTCTTC
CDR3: CSVAGQEYNEQFF

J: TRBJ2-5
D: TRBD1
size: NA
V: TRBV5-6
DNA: TGTGCCAGCTGGCAGACAGGGGGTAAAGAGACCCAGTACTTC
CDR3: CASWQTGGKETQYF